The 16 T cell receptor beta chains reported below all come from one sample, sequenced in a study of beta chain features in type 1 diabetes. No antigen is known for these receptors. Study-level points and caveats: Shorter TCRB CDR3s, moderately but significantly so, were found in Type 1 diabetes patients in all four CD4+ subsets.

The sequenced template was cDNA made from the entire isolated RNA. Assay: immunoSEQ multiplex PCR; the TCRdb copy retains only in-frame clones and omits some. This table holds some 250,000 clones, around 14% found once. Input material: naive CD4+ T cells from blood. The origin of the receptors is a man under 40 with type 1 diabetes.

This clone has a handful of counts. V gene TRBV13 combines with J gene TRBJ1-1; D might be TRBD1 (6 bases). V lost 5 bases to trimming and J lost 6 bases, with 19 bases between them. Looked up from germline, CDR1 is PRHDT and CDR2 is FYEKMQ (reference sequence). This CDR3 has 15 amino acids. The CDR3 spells CASSPRGAGVSEAFF. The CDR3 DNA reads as TGTGCCAGCAGCCCAAGGGGGGCGGGGGTTTCTGAAGCTTTCTTT.

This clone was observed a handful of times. The CDR3 loop is CASSPSPSGGGETQYF. CDR3 DNA: TGCGCCAGCAGCCCTTCTCCTAGCGGGGGAGGAGAGACCCAGTACTTC. V usage is TRBV5-1 and J usage is TRBJ2-5; 10 positions agree with TRBD2. V was pared by 4 bases and J by 4 bases, with 10 bases of the junction left unmatched. The CDR3 runs 16 residues. Germline CDR1 reads SGHRS; CDR2 reads YFSETQ.

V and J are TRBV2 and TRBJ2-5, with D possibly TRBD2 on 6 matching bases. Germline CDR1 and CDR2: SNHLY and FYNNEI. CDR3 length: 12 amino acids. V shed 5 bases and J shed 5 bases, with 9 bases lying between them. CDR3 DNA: TGTGCCAGCAGTACTAGCCGGGAGACCCAGTACTTC. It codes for CASSTSRETQYF.

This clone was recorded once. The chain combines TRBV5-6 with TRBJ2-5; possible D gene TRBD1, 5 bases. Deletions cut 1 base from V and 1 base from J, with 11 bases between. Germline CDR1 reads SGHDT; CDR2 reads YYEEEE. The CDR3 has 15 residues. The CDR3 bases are TGTGCCAGCAGCTTGTTAAAGGGGCCCCAAGAGACCCAGTACTTC. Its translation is CASSLLKGPQETQYF.

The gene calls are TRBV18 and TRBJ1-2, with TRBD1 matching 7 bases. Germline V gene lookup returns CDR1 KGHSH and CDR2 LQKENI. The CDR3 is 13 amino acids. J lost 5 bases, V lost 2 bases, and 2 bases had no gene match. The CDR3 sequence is CASSPDREYGYTF. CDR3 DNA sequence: TGTGCCAGCTCACCAGACAGGGAGTATGGCTACACCTTC.

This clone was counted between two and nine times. The chain's CDR3 is CSGGGTTNEKLFF. The CDR3 DNA sequence: TGCAGCGGGGGGGGGACAACTAATGAAAAACTGTTTTTT. This sequence joins TRBV29-1 and TRBJ1-4; possibly TRBD1 for D (5 bases). The CDR3 runs to 13 residues. The germline V gene has CDR1 SQVTM and CDR2 ANQGSEA. Trimming left V 7 bases short and J 0 bases short, with 9 bases between.

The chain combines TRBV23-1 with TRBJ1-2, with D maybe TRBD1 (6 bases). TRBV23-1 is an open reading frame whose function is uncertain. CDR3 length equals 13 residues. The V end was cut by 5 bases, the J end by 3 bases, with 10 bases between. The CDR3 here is CASSNRVYYGYTF. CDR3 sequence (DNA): TGCGCCAGCAGTAACAGGGTATACTATGGCTACACCTTC.

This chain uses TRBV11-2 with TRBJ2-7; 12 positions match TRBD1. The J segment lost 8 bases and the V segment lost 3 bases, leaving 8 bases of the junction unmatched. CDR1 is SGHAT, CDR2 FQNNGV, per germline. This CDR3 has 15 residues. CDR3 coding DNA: TGTGCCAGCAGCTTGGCCGGGACAGGGGGCATAAAGCAGTACTTC. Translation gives CASSLAGTGGIKQYF.

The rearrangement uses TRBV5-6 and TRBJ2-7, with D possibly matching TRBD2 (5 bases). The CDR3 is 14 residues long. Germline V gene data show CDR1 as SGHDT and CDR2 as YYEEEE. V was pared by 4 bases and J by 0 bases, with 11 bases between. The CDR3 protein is CASSQRRFSYEQYF. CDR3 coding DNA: TGTGCCAGCAGCCAAAGGAGGTTCTCCTACGAGCAGTACTTC. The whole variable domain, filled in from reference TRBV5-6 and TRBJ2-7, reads DAGVTQSPTHLIKTRGQQVTLRCSPKSGHDTVSWYQQALGQGPQFIFQYYEEEERQRGNFPDRFSGHQFPNYSSELNVNALLLGDSALYLCASSQRRFSYEQYFGPGTRLTVT.

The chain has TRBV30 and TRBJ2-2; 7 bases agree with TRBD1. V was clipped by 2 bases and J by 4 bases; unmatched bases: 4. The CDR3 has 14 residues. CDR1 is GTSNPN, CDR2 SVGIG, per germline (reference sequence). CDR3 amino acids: CAWSKGGITGELFF. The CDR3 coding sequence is TGTGCCTGGAGTAAAGGGGGCATCACCGGGGAGCTGTTTTTT.

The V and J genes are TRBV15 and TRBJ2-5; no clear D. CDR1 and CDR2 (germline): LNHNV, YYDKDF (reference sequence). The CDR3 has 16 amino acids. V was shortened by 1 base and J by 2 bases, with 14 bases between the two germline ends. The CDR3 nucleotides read TGTGCCACCAGCAGAGGTAGCCTAGGTTCTCAAGAGACCCAGTACTTC. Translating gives CATSRGSLGSQETQYF.

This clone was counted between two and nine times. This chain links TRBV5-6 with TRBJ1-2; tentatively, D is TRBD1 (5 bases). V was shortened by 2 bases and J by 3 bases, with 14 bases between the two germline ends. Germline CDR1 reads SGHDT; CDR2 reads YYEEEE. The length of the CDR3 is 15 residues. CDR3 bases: TGTGCCAGCAGCTTTGGGCCCCAGGGTGACTATGGCTACACCTTC. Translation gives CASSFGPQGDYGYTF. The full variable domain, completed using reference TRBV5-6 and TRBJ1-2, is DAGVTQSPTHLIKTRGQQVTLRCSPKSGHDTVSWYQQALGQGPQFIFQYYEEEERQRGNFPDRFSGHQFPNYSSELNVNALLLGDSALYLCASSFGPQGDYGYTFGSGTRLTVV.

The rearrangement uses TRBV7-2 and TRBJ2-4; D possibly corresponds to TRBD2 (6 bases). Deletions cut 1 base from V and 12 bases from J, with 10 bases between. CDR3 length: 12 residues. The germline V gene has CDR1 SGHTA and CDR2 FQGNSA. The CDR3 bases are TGTGCCAGCAGCTTAGGCCGGGACTCTCAGTACTTC. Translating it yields CASSLGRDSQYF.

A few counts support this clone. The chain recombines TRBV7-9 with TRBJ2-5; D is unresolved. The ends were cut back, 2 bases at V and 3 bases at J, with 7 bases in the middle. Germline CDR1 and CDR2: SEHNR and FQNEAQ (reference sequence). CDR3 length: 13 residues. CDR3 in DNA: TGTGCCAGCAGCTTATTGTCCGAAGAGACCCAGTACTTC. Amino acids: CASSLLSEETQYF. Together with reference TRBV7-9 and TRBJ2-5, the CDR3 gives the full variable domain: DTGVSQNPRHKITKRGQNVTFRCDPISEHNRLYWYRQTLGQGPEFLTYFQNEAQLEKSRLLSDRFSAERPKGSFSTLEIQRTEQGDSAMYLCASSLLSEETQYFGPGTRLLVL.

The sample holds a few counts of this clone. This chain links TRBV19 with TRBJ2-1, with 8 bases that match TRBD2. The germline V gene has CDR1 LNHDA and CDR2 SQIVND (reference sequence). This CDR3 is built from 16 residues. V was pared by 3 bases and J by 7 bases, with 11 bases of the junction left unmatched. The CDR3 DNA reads TGTGCCAGTAGTATTAGGAGCGGGAGCCCCTTTAATGAGCAGTTCTTC. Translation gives CASSIRSGSPFNEQFF.

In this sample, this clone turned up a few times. Written as DNA, the CDR3 is TGCAGCGTCTCCCCTTCGACTGATAGCAATCAGCCCCAGCATTTT. This sequence encodes CSVSPSTDSNQPQHF. This rearrangement joins TRBV29-1 to TRBJ1-5; D not resolved. The CDR3 totals 15 residues. Germline V CDR1 and CDR2: SQVTM, ANQGSEA. Trimming shortened V by 6 bases and J by 0 bases, and 15 bases separated the two germline ends.